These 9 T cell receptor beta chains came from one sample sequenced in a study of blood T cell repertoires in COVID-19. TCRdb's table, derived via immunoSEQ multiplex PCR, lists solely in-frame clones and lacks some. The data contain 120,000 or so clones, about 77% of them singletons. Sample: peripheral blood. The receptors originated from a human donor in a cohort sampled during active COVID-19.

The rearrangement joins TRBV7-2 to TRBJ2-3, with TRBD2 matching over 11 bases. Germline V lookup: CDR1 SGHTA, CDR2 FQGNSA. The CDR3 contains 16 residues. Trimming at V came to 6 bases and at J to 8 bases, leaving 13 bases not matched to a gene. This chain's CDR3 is CASRRIAGGPRGTQYF. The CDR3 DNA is TGTGCCAGCAGACGAATAGCGGGGGGGCCCAGAGGTACGCAGTATTTT.

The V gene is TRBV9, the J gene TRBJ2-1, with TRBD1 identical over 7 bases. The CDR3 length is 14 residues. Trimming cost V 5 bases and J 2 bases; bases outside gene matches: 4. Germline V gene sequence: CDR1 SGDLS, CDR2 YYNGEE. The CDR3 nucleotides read TGTGCCAGCAGTTTAGGGGGCCCCTACAATGAGCAGTTCTTC. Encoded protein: CASSLGGPYNEQFF.

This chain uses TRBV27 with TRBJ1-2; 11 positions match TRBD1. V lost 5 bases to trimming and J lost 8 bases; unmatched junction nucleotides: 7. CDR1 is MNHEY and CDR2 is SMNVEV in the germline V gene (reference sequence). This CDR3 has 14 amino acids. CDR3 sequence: CASSPRTGGDGYTF. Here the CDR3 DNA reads TGTGCCAGCAGTCCCCGGACAGGGGGCGACGGCTACACCTTC.

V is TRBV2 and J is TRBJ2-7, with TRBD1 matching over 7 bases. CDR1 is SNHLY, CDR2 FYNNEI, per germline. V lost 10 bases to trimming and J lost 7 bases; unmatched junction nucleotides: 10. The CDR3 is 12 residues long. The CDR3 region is CATTLTGKEQYF. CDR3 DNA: TGTGCCACCACCTTGACAGGGAAAGAGCAGTACTTC.

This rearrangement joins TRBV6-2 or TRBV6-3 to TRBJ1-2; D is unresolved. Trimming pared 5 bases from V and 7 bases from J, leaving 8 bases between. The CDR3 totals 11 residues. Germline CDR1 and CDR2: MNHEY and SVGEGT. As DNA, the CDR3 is TGTGCCAGCAGTGACATCGGTGGCTACACCTTC. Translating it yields CASSDIGGYTF.

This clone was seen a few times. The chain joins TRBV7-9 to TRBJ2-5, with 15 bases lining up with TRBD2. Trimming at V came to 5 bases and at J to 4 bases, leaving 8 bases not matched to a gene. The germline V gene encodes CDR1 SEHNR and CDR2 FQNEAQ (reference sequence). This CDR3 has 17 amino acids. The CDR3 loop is CASSPGTSGGRPETQYF. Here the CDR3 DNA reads TGTGCCAGCAGCCCCGGGACTAGCGGGGGGCGCCCAGAGACCCAGTACTTC. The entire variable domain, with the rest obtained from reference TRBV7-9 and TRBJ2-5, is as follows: DTGVSQNPRHKITKRGQNVTFRCDPISEHNRLYWYRQTLGQGPEFLTYFQNEAQLEKSRLLSDRFSAERPKGSFSTLEIQRTEQGDSAMYLCASSPGTSGGRPETQYFGPGTRLLVL.

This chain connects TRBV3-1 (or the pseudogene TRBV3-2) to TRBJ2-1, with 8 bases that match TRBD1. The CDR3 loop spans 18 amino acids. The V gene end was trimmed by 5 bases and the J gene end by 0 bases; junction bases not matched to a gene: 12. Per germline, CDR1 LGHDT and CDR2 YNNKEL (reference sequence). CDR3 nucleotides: TGTGCCAGCAGCGATCCGGACAGGGCTGGGATCTCCTACAATGAGCAGTTCTTC. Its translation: CASSDPDRAGISYNEQFF.

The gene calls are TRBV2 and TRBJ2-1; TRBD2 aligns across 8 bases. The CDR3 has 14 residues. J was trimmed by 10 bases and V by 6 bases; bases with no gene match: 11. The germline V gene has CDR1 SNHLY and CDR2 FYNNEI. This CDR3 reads CASRVTGTRGEQFF. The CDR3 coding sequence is TGTGCCAGCAGGGTAACCGGGACTAGGGGCGAGCAGTTCTTC.

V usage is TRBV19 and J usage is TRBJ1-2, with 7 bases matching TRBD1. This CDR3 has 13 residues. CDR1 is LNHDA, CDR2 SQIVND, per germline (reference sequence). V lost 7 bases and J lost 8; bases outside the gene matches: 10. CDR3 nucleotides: TGTGCCAGTACCACACAGGGGAACGTAGGCTACACCTTC. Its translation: CASTTQGNVGYTF.